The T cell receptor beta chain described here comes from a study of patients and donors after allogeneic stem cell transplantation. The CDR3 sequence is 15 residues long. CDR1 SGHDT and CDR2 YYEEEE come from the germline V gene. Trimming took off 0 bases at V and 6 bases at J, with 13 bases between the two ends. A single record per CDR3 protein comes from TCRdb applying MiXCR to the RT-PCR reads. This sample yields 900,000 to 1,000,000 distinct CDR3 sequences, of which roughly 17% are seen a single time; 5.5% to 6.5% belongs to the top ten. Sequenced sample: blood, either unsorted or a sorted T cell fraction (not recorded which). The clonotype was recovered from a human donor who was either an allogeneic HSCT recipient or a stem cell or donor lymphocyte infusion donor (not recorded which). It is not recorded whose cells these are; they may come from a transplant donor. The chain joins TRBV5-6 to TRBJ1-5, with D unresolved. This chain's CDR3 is CASSLATDAGQPQHF. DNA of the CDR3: TGTGCCAGCAGCTTGGCTACGGATGCGGGTCAGCCCCAGCATTTT. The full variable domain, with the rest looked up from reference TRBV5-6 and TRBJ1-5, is DAGVTQSPTHLIKTRGQQVTLRCSPKSGHDTVSWYQQALGQGPQFIFQYYEEEERQRGNFPDRFSGHQFPNYSSELNVNALLLGDSALYLCASSLATDAGQPQHFGDGTRLSIL.